This passage covers 18 T cell receptor beta chains from one sample sequenced in a study of T cell responses to AZD1222 COVID-19 vaccine. Here immunoSEQ multiplex PCR was the method, and the copy in TCRdb shows in-frame clones only, minus some. The sample records 140,000 to 150,000 clones, 80% to 85% being singletons. The sequenced sample was peripheral blood, obtained on day 0 of MenACWY control vaccination. These receptors were taken from an adult in good health.

The CDR3 coding sequence is TGTGCCAGCAGCCAAGCGGGGGAGGATACGCAGTATTTT. Its translation is CASSQAGEDTQYF. This chain links TRBV3-1 (or the pseudogene TRBV3-2) with TRBJ2-3, with D possibly TRBD2 on 6 matching bases. CDR3 length equals 13 residues. Germline V gene lookup returns CDR1 LGHDT and CDR2 YNNKEL (reference sequence). The V and J ends lost 1 base and 6 bases respectively, with 8 bases between them.

The V call is TRBV18, the J call TRBJ1-1; D is possibly TRBD1 (6 bases). The CDR3 spans 13 residues. V lost 6 bases, J lost 7 bases, and 15 bases lay in between. CDR1 and CDR2 from the germline V gene are KGHSH and LQKENI. CDR3 protein: CASSSGQGSEAFF. The CDR3 DNA is TGTGCCAGCTCCTCAGGGCAGGGGAGTGAAGCTTTCTTT.

V is TRBV10-2 and J is TRBJ1-2; 7 nucleotides align to TRBD1. This CDR3 has 13 residues. CDR1 and CDR2 from the germline V gene are WSHSY and SAAADI. V lost 8 bases to trimming and J lost 8 bases; unmatched junction nucleotides: 11. In DNA form, the CDR3 reads TGCGCCAGCGGCGACGACAGGGTGGGAGGCTACACCTTC. Translated, it gives CASGDDRVGGYTF.

The chain is built from TRBV3-1 (or the pseudogene TRBV3-2) and TRBJ1-2; tentative D call: TRBD1 (5 bases). CDR1 is LGHDT, CDR2 YNNKEL, per germline (reference sequence). This CDR3 is built from 15 residues. V dropped 2 bases and J dropped 4 bases, with 14 bases sitting between them. The CDR3 coding sequence is TGTGCCAGCAGCCAATTGGGTGGGGGAATCTATGGCTACACCTTC. Protein sequence: CASSQLGGGIYGYTF.

V is TRBV28 and J is TRBJ1-2; 7 nucleotides line up with TRBD1. This CDR3 is built from 15 residues. The germline V gene has CDR1 MDHEN and CDR2 SYDVKM. The junction had 11 bases not matched to a gene; V was cut back by 2 bases and J by 8 bases. In DNA, the CDR3 is TGTGCCAGCAGTTTAGGGGGACAGACCGGGGTCGGCTACACCTTC. Its translation is CASSLGGQTGVGYTF.

This clone came up a few times. The genes are TRBV5-1 and TRBJ1-6; D ambiguous. Trimming cost V 1 base and J 7 bases, with 12 bases left between them. This CDR3 has 15 residues. The germline gives CDR1 SGHRS, CDR2 YFSETQ. CDR3 sequence: CASSLSGKSNSPLHF. For the CDR3, the DNA is TGCGCCAGCAGCTTGTCGGGTAAATCGAATTCACCCCTCCACTTT.

The rearrangement uses TRBV3-1 (or the pseudogene TRBV3-2) and TRBJ2-3; D call uncertain. Germline CDR1 reads LGHDT; CDR2 reads YNNKEL (reference sequence). The ends were cut back, 4 bases at V and 0 bases at J, with 14 bases in the middle. This CDR3 comprises 16 residues. The chain's CDR3 is CASSPGGGDSTDTQYF. In nucleotides, the CDR3 is TGTGCCAGCAGCCCGGGCGGCGGCGATAGCACAGATACGCAGTATTTT.

The chain couples TRBV28 to TRBJ1-1; D gene uncertain. The CDR3 is 12 residues long. Germline V gene lookup returns CDR1 MDHEN and CDR2 SYDVKM. Trimming took off 6 bases at V and 4 bases at J, with 9 bases between the two ends. CDR3 amino acids: CASRGSTTEAFF. CDR3 nucleotides: TGTGCCAGCAGGGGTTCGACCACTGAAGCTTTCTTT.

The chain links TRBV18 to TRBJ2-1, with 9 bases matching TRBD1. The germline gives CDR1 KGHSH, CDR2 LQKENI. The CDR3 consists of 16 residues. V dropped 3 bases and J dropped 3; count of bases not matched to a gene: 6. In DNA form, the CDR3 reads TGTGCCAGCTCACCCGCCGGGACAGGGAACTACAATGAGCAGTTCTTC. This translates into CASSPAGTGNYNEQFF.

This chain links TRBV4-1 with TRBJ1-2, with D perhaps matching TRBD1 (6 bases). This CDR3 has 16 residues. The V and J ends lost 0 bases and 2 bases respectively, with 13 bases between them. The germline gives CDR1 MGHRA, CDR2 YSYEKL. The CDR3 loop reads CASSQDVWQGNYGYTF. The DNA for the CDR3 is TGCGCCAGCAGCCAAGATGTCTGGCAGGGGAACTATGGCTACACCTTC.

The chain employs TRBV5-1 and TRBJ1-6, with 11 bases identical to TRBD1. This CDR3 contains 15 residues. CDR1 is SGHRS and CDR2 is YFSETQ in the germline V gene. Germline trimming cut 4 bases from V and 7 bases from J; bases unmatched to any gene: 4. The CDR3 is CASSRGQGGNSPLHF. Written as DNA, the CDR3 is TGCGCCAGCAGCCGGGGACAGGGGGGAAATTCACCCCTCCACTTT.

This clone has only a few counts. The genes are TRBV6-1 and TRBJ2-7; no reliable D call. Trimming stripped 2 bases from V and 6 bases from J, with 17 bases between. The germline CDR1 and CDR2 sequences are MNHNS and SASEGT. The CDR3 runs 15 residues. CDR3 nucleotide sequence: TGTGCCAGCAGTGAATCTTCGGACGGCGGCTCCGAGCAGTACTTC. It encodes CASSESSDGGSEQYF.

The count of this clone is one. The junction departs from the called germline gene at one end, perhaps through a read error. The CDR3 region has the DNA TGTGCCACCCGCAGGCAAGGGGGCCCTGAAGCTTTCTTT. Its translation: CATRRQGGPEAFF. V usage is TRBV15 and J usage is TRBJ1-1; 7 bases fit TRBD1. This CDR3 region has 13 residues. CDR1 is LNHNV and CDR2 is YYDKDF in the germline V gene (reference sequence).

The chain has TRBV30 and TRBJ1-5; D not certain. The germline V gene has CDR1 GTSNPN and CDR2 SVGIG (reference sequence). The germline V and J ends were trimmed by 3 bases and 0 bases, with 6 bases remaining between them. The CDR3 spans 13 residues. In DNA form, the CDR3 reads TGTGCCTGGAGGCGGGATAGCAATCAGCCCCAGCATTTT. Its translation is CAWRRDSNQPQHF.

The CDR3 bases are TGTGCCACCACGCAACAGGGGGGGAGCGAGACCCAGTACTTC. Translation: CATTQQGGSETQYF. The J gene is TRBJ2-5, the V gene TRBV3-1 (or the pseudogene TRBV3-2), with D perhaps TRBD1 (8 bases). V lost 10 bases, J lost 5 bases, and 20 bases lay in between. Germline-derived CDR1 and CDR2 are LGHDT and YNNKEL (reference sequence). The length of the CDR3 is 14 residues.

Written as DNA, the CDR3 is TGTGCTAGTGGTTTGCAGTTGGGAGCAACTAATGAAAAACTGTTTTTT. Encoded protein: CASGLQLGATNEKLFF. This chain links TRBV12-5 with TRBJ1-4, with no clear D. Trimming took off 2 bases at V and 0 bases at J, with 10 bases between the two ends. Germline assignment: CDR1 LGHNT and CDR2 FRNRAP. The CDR3 runs 16 residues.

The rearrangement uses TRBV6-5 and TRBJ1-3; D is unresolved. Trimming stripped 8 bases from V and 0 bases from J, with 5 bases between. This CDR3 region has 12 residues. Germline loops: CDR1 MNHEY, CDR2 SVGAGI. CDR3 coding DNA: TGTGCCAGCGTATCCTCTGGAAACACCATATATTTT. Residues: CASVSSGNTIYF.

In nucleotides, the CDR3 is TGTGCCAGTAGTTTCCCCTTCCGTGAGCAGTTCTTC. Translated, it gives CASSFPFREQFF. The chain joins TRBV19 to TRBJ2-1, with no clear D. Trimming left V 5 bases short and J 9 bases short, with 11 bases between. The germline gives CDR1 LNHDA, CDR2 SQIVND (reference sequence). The CDR3 loop spans 12 amino acids.